These 30 T cell receptor beta chains originate from one sample sequenced in a study of shared clonotypes between healthy human individuals. Profiled with immunoSEQ multiplex PCR; TCRdb holds only in-frame clones, not every one. Among 2.3 million or so clones listed, more than 85% were seen once. The material sequenced was naive CD4+ T cells from PBMCs. The subset is: CD45RA+ positively selected. The receptors derive from a young man in good health. Some clones in this sample may be carry-over from other donors' samples.

Concerning this clone: The sample contains more than one DNA sequence encoding this CDR3. For the CDR3, the DNA is TGTGCCAGTAGTATAGACAGATCGACTGAAGCTTTCTTT. The encoded protein is CASSIDRSTEAFF. The V call is TRBV19, the J call TRBJ1-1, with D uncertain. The germline V and J ends were trimmed by 0 bases and 5 bases, with 7 bases remaining between them. Per germline, CDR1 LNHDA and CDR2 SQIVND (reference sequence). The CDR3 is 13 residues long.

This clone appeared once. The gene calls are TRBV13 and TRBJ1-2; D gene ambiguous. CDR1 PRHDT and CDR2 FYEKMQ come from the germline V gene (reference sequence). The CDR3 spans 13 residues. The germline V and J ends were trimmed by 0 bases and 6 bases, with 8 bases remaining between them. CDR3 loop: CASSLGPRNGYTF. CDR3 nucleotides: TGTGCCAGCAGCTTAGGGCCGCGGAATGGCTACACCTTC. Drawing the rest from reference TRBV13 and TRBJ1-2, the complete variable domain is AAGVIQSPRHLIKEKRETATLKCYPIPRHDTVYWYQQGPGQDPQFLISFYEKMQSDKGSIPDRFSAQQFSDYHSELNMSSLELGDSALYFCASSLGPRNGYTFGSGTRLTVV.

V gene TRBV6-1 combines with J gene TRBJ1-3, with D perhaps TRBD1 (6 bases). The CDR3 is made up of 15 amino acids. V lost 2 bases and J 5 bases, leaving 13 bases between the germline ends. Germline lookup yields CDR1 MNHNS and CDR2 SASEGT. The CDR3 nucleotides are TGTGCCAGCAGTGAATCCCTACAGGGTAGAAACACCATATATTTT. Protein sequence: CASSESLQGRNTIYF.

The chain couples TRBV18 to TRBJ2-5; D is perhaps TRBD1 (6 bases). The CDR3 is 15 amino acids. V lost 5 bases, J lost 5 bases, and 18 bases lay in between. CDR1 is KGHSH, CDR2 LQKENI, per germline. The CDR3 protein is CASSVQQGEMETQYF. The CDR3 coding sequence is TGTGCCAGCTCAGTACAACAGGGCGAGATGGAGACCCAGTACTTC.

The chain joins TRBV18 to TRBJ1-4; D gene uncertain. The CDR3 is made up of 16 amino acids. The V gene's germline CDR1 is KGHSH and CDR2 LQKENI. V was trimmed by 1 base and J by 2 bases, leaving 11 bases between them. The CDR3 DNA is TGTGCCAGCTCACCACAGGGAACGGGGACTAATGAAAAACTGTTTTTT. It translates to CASSPQGTGTNEKLFF.

In this sample, this clone turned up once. The chain has TRBV19 and TRBJ2-2; the D call may be TRBD1 or TRBD2 (6 bases each). Germline assignment: CDR1 LNHDA and CDR2 SQIVND (reference sequence). V was pared by 6 bases and J by 5 bases, with 25 bases between. The CDR3 totals 18 residues. The CDR3 loop is CASSPRLGGVLSTGELFF. The CDR3 DNA reads as TGTGCCAGTAGCCCTAGGTTGGGGGGCGTGTTAAGTACCGGGGAGCTGTTTTTT.

This clone was seen once. V usage is TRBV4-1 and J usage is TRBJ2-5; D is unclear. This CDR3 spans 13 amino acids. V was clipped by 1 base and J by 5 bases, with 8 bases between them. Germline CDR1 and CDR2: MGHRA and YSYEKL. The CDR3 DNA reads as TGCGCCAGCAGCCAAGTGGACCCGGAGACCCAGTACTTC. Its protein product is CASSQVDPETQYF.

The genes are TRBV11-1 and TRBJ1-3; D unclear. Trimming cost V 7 bases and J 1 base, with 2 bases left between them. The germline gives CDR1 SGHAT, CDR2 FQDESV (reference sequence). The CDR3 has 11 residues. As DNA, the CDR3 is TGTGCCAGCACATCTGGAAACACCATATATTTT. Amino acid sequence: CASTSGNTIYF.

V is TRBV5-5 and J is TRBJ2-3; D unresolved. This CDR3 has 14 amino acids. The V gene lost 4 bases and the J gene lost 1 base, with 10 bases spanning the gap. Per germline, CDR1 SGHKS and CDR2 YYEKEE (reference sequence). CDR3 DNA: TGTGCCAGCAGCCCCGAGACCGGCACAGATACGCAGTATTTT. It yields the protein CASSPETGTDTQYF. Looking up the rest from reference TRBV5-5 and TRBJ2-3 gives the full variable domain: DAGVTQSPTHLIKTRGQQVTLRCSPISGHKSVSWYQQVLGQGPQFIFQYYEKEERGRGNFPDRFSARQFPNYSSELNVNALLLGDSALYLCASSPETGTDTQYFGPGTRLTVL.

J is TRBJ2-7 and V is TRBV10-1; TRBD2 is a possible D gene (5 bases). Trimming cost V 3 bases and J 5 bases, with 11 bases left between them. Germline V gives CDR1 WNHNN, CDR2 SYGVQD (reference sequence). The CDR3 runs 13 residues. Here the CDR3 DNA reads TGCGCCAGCAGTGACCTATCTAGCCACGAGCAGTACTTC. It is translated as CASSDLSSHEQYF.

The chain joins TRBV5-1 to TRBJ1-1; 9 bases line up with TRBD1. This CDR3 is 15 amino acids long. V shed 2 bases and J 5 bases; nucleotides not matched to a gene: 7. The germline CDR1 and CDR2 sequences are SGHRS and YFSETQ. In nucleotides, the CDR3 is TGCGCCAGCAGCTTAAGGGACAGGGAAGGAACTGAAGCTTTCTTT. It specifies CASSLRDREGTEAFF.

The rearrangement joins TRBV18 to TRBJ2-7, with D perhaps matching TRBD1 (5 bases). This CDR3 contains 15 residues. Germline values: CDR1 KGHSH, CDR2 LQKENI. Trimming removed 1 base from V and 1 base from J, with 11 bases in between. The CDR3: CASSPRTGRSYEQYF. The CDR3 DNA is TGTGCCAGCTCACCACGTACAGGAAGGTCCTACGAGCAGTACTTC. Looking up the rest from reference TRBV18 and TRBJ2-7 gives the full variable domain: NAGVMQNPRHLVRRRGQEARLRCSPMKGHSHVYWYRQLPEEGLKFMVYLQKENIIDESGMPKERFSAEFPKEGPSILRIQQVVRGDSAAYFCASSPRTGRSYEQYFGPGTRLTVT.

V is TRBV6-5 and J is TRBJ2-5, with D perhaps TRBD2 (5 bases). Germline V lookup: CDR1 MNHEY, CDR2 SVGAGI. V lost 6 bases to trimming and J lost 5 bases, with 13 bases between them. The CDR3 sequence is 13 residues long. The CDR3: CASREEVRETQYF. CDR3 bases: TGTGCCAGCAGGGAGGAGGTTCGGGAGACCCAGTACTTC.

The chain joins TRBV7-8 to TRBJ2-7, with D uncertain. The CDR3 has 16 residues. Germline values: CDR1 SGHVS, CDR2 FQNEAQ. Trimming left V 8 bases short and J 3 bases short, with 23 bases between. DNA for the CDR3: TGTGCCAGCGGTACACCCCTAAGACTCTCCATCTACGAGCAGTACTTC. It is translated as CASGTPLRLSIYEQYF.

This sequence joins TRBV19 and TRBJ2-2; the D is unclear. The CDR3 has 13 amino acids. V lost 3 bases, J lost 6 bases, and 8 bases lay in between. CDR1 LNHDA and CDR2 SQIVND come from the germline V gene (reference sequence). This CDR3 is CASSIAGSGELFF. CDR3 coding DNA: TGTGCCAGTAGTATTGCTGGATCCGGGGAGCTGTTTTTT.

The chain recombines TRBV7-2 with TRBJ1-2, with a possible D match to TRBD1 (5 bases). Trimming pared 0 bases from V and 4 bases from J, leaving 12 bases between. The CDR3 is made up of 15 amino acids. Germline CDR1 is SGHTA and CDR2 is FQGNSA. This CDR3 reads CASSLAQGLGYGYTF. DNA for the CDR3: TGTGCCAGCAGCTTAGCGCAGGGTCTTGGCTATGGCTACACCTTC.

V is TRBV5-4 and J is TRBJ2-1; 8 bases align to TRBD2. The CDR3 runs 14 residues. Germline V CDR1 and CDR2: SGHNT, YYREEE (reference sequence). Trimming cost V 2 bases and J 10 bases; bases outside gene matches: 8. CDR3 sequence (DNA): TGTGCCAGCAGCTTCGGCGGGAGGACGGAAGAGCAGTTCTTC. Translated: CASSFGGRTEEQFF.

The genes are TRBV28 and TRBJ2-2; perhaps TRBD2 as D (6 bases). The CDR3 spans 14 residues. CDR1 is MDHEN, CDR2 SYDVKM, per germline. The germline V and J ends were trimmed by 7 bases and 0 bases, with 9 bases remaining between them. The CDR3 DNA reads TGTGCCAGCAAGTGGGGGGCGAACACCGGGGAGCTGTTTTTT. Translation: CASKWGANTGELFF.

This clone came up a few times. Other DNA sequences in the same sample also yield this CDR3. The genes are TRBV6-5 and TRBJ1-5; D is undetermined. Germline CDR1 and CDR2: MNHEY and SVGAGI. V was pared by 6 bases and J by 5 bases, with 8 bases between. This CDR3 spans 12 amino acids. CDR3 sequence: CASRTGDQPQHF. In DNA form, the CDR3 reads TGTGCCAGCAGAACCGGTGATCAGCCCCAGCATTTT.

On this clone: This same CDR3 is encoded by further DNA sequences in the sample. The J gene is TRBJ2-7, the V gene TRBV28; tentatively, D is TRBD2 (7 bases). The CDR3 has 14 amino acids. In germline, CDR1 is MDHEN, CDR2 SYDVKM. Trimming removed 2 bases from V and 0 bases from J, with 8 bases in between. The CDR3 spells CASSLRGASYEQYF. The CDR3 region has the DNA TGTGCCAGCAGTTTACGGGGGGCCTCCTACGAGCAGTACTTC.

In the case of this clone: The sample carries other DNA sequences with the same CDR3. J is TRBJ2-1 and V is TRBV9, with 11 bases identical to TRBD2. The CDR3 extends over 16 amino acids. Trimming at V came to 1 base and at J to 1 base, leaving 1 base not matched to a gene. CDR1 is SGDLS, CDR2 YYNGEE, per germline. The CDR3 here is CASSVLAGGSYNEQFF. The CDR3 DNA follows: TGTGCCAGCAGCGTATTAGCGGGAGGGTCCTACAATGAGCAGTTCTTC.

This clone was seen more than once but under ten times. Mismatch with germline at one junction end may stem from a read error. V and J are TRBV6-5 and TRBJ1-2; no clear D gene. This CDR3 region has 12 residues. The germline gives CDR1 MNHEY, CDR2 SVGAGI. This chain's CDR3 is CASRYEDYGYTF. CDR3 in DNA: TGTGCCAGCAGATACGAGGACTACGGCTACACCTTC.

The chain carries TRBV29-1 and TRBJ2-5, with 7 bases matching TRBD1. The J call may be wrong; the DNA end is better matched by TRBJ2-7. Germline CDR1 reads SQVTM; CDR2 reads ANQGSEA. The CDR3 has 13 residues. CDR3 coding DNA: TGCAGCGTTCCGGGACAGAAATTGGGCGAGCAGTACTTC. Encoded protein: CSVPGQKLGEQYF.

The genes are TRBV9 and TRBJ1-2; no clear D. This CDR3 is 13 amino acids long. Germline V lookup: CDR1 SGDLS, CDR2 YYNGEE. V lost 2 bases to trimming and J lost 6 bases, with 11 bases between them. CDR3 nucleotide sequence: TGTGCCAGCAGCGTTCAGCTAGGGAATGGCTACACCTTC. This sequence encodes CASSVQLGNGYTF.

This clone has a single count. The chain combines TRBV11-2 with TRBJ2-3; D may be TRBD1 or TRBD2 (7 bases each). Per germline, CDR1 SGHAT and CDR2 FQNNGV. The V end was cut by 5 bases, the J end by 4 bases, with 16 bases between. This CDR3 contains 15 residues. The CDR3 bases are TGTGCCAGCAGCAAATCAGGGGGGGTCGCAGATACGCAGTATTTT. Encoded protein: CASSKSGGVADTQYF. The variable domain in full, completed from reference TRBV11-2 and TRBJ2-3, reads EAGVAQSPRYKIIEKRQSVAFWCNPISGHATLYWYQQILGQGPKLLIQFQNNGVVDDSQLPKDRFSAERLKGVDSTLKIQPAKLEDSAVYLCASSKSGGVADTQYFGPGTRLTVL.

The V gene is TRBV5-5, the J gene TRBJ1-1, with D hard to call. V was trimmed by 2 bases and J by 1 base, leaving 15 bases between them. The germline V gene encodes CDR1 SGHKS and CDR2 YYEKEE (reference sequence). This CDR3 is 16 amino acids long. CDR3 in DNA: TGTGCCAGCAGCTTAGGCAGGACCGCCAAGAACACTGAAGCTTTCTTT. Its protein is CASSLGRTAKNTEAFF.

The J gene is TRBJ2-1, the V gene TRBV9, with a possible D match to TRBD1 (6 bases). Between the trimmed V and J ends, which lost 0 bases and 7 bases, there was a span of 8 bases. CDR3 size: 13 residues. Germline V gene data show CDR1 as SGDLS and CDR2 as YYNGEE. Here the CDR3 reads CASSVVQGNEQFF. In nucleotides, the CDR3 is TGTGCCAGCAGCGTAGTTCAGGGGAATGAGCAGTTCTTC.

The chain employs TRBV25-1 and TRBJ1-1; 8 nucleotides match TRBD1. CDR1 MGHDK and CDR2 SYGVNS come from the germline V gene. There are 17 residues in the CDR3. J was trimmed by 1 base and V by 3 bases; bases with no gene match: 10. The CDR3 coding sequence is TGTGCCAGCAGTGAGGGACAGGTCAACGCATGGAACACTGAAGCTTTCTTT. Its translation is CASSEGQVNAWNTEAFF.

The chain couples TRBV5-1 to TRBJ2-1, with 10 positions matching TRBD2. The V gene end was trimmed by 5 bases and the J gene end by 3 bases; junction bases not matched to a gene: 5. CDR1 SGHRS and CDR2 YFSETQ come from the germline V gene. This CDR3 is 15 amino acids long. The CDR3 loop reads CASSLAGVGYNEQFF. CDR3 in DNA: TGCGCCAGCAGTCTAGCGGGAGTTGGCTACAATGAGCAGTTCTTC.

This clone was seen a few times. In DNA, the CDR3 is TGTGCCAGCAGTTTATCATTGGGGAGAGTCGGTCAGCCCCAGCATTTT. Translating gives CASSLSLGRVGQPQHF. V usage is TRBV28 and J usage is TRBJ1-5, with D unresolved. V was trimmed by 1 base and J by 6 bases, leaving 16 bases between them. The CDR3 is 16 amino acids. CDR1 and CDR2 (germline): MDHEN, SYDVKM.